The 32 T cell receptor beta chains below all came from one sample that was sequenced in a study of Ad26.COV2.S vaccination and SARS-CoV-2 variants. Profiling relied on immunoSEQ multiplex PCR, and the TCRdb table lists in-frame clones only, not all of them. The table has over 400,000 clones, approximately 92% seen once. The sample's treatment: roughly 19 received Ad26.COV2.S at low or high dose, single or two shots; 5 received placebo; per-sample allocation not given. Day 63 after the first injection of vaccine or placebo was the sampling time. Material: peripheral blood, obtained in a trial of Ad26.COV2.S vaccine versus placebo. The source is a person aged 18 to 59 who received the Ad26.COV2.S COVID-19 vaccine or a placebo.

V is TRBV5-1 and J is TRBJ2-5; 7 bases are a match to TRBD2. V gave up 0 bases and J gave up 2 bases; unmatched junction bases: 7. The CDR3 length is 16 residues. CDR1 and CDR2 from the germline V gene are SGHRS and YFSETQ. The CDR3 sequence is CASSLATGGPQETQYF. DNA for the CDR3: TGCGCCAGCAGCTTGGCAACGGGGGGACCACAAGAGACCCAGTACTTC.

The CDR3: CASSVEAGSETQYF. As DNA, the CDR3 is TGTGCCAGCAGCGTAGAAGCGGGTTCGGAGACCCAGTACTTC. The chain joins TRBV9 to TRBJ2-5; D possibly corresponds to TRBD2 (6 bases). The germline V gene encodes CDR1 SGDLS and CDR2 YYNGEE. V lost 0 bases to trimming and J lost 5 bases, with 11 bases between them. This CDR3 contains 14 residues.

The chain couples TRBV7-3 to TRBJ2-1; a weak D match, TRBD1 (6 bases). Per the germline V gene, CDR1 is SGHTA and CDR2 is FQGTGA. This CDR3 is built from 14 residues. V shed 2 bases and J shed 6 bases, with 11 bases lying between them. CDR3 sequence: CASSLSRDTNEQFF. The CDR3 DNA reads TGTGCCAGCAGCTTATCACGGGACACCAATGAGCAGTTCTTC.

The V and J genes are TRBV6-5 and TRBJ1-2; D possibly corresponds to TRBD1 (5 bases). The CDR3 is 12 amino acids. Between the trimmed V and J ends, which lost 2 bases and 9 bases, there was a span of 10 bases. Germline lookup yields CDR1 MNHEY and CDR2 SVGAGI. In nucleotides, the CDR3 is TGTGCCAGCAGTTACGATCAGGGACGCTACACCTTC. Encoded protein: CASSYDQGRYTF.

The J gene is TRBJ1-4, the V gene TRBV5-1; D gene uncertain. This CDR3 is built from 15 residues. Trimming took off 0 bases at V and 7 bases at J, with 13 bases between the two ends. Per the germline V gene, CDR1 is SGHRS and CDR2 is YFSETQ. CDR3 in DNA: TGCGCCAGCAGCTTGGGCACAGATTATTTTGAAAAACTGTTTTTT. Translated, it gives CASSLGTDYFEKLFF.

The chain joins TRBV6-6 to TRBJ2-7, with D maybe TRBD2 (6 bases). CDR3 length equals 13 residues. Germline loops: CDR1 MNHNY, CDR2 SVGAGI (reference sequence). V was pared by 2 bases and J by 4 bases, with 9 bases between. The DNA for the CDR3 is TGTGCCAGCAGTTACGAACTAGCTTACGAGCAGTACGTC. Translation: CASSYELAYEQYV.

This chain connects TRBV6-5 to TRBJ1-6; D remains ambiguous. CDR1 and CDR2 (germline): MNHEY, SVGAGI. The CDR3 sequence is 16 residues long. Between the trimmed V and J ends, which lost 0 bases and 3 bases, there was a span of 9 bases. As DNA, the CDR3 is TGTGCCAGCAGTTACTCCACGGGCTTCTATAATTCACCCCTCCACTTT. This encodes CASSYSTGFYNSPLHF.

On this clone itself: Distinct nucleotide sequences in the sample also encode this CDR3. The rearrangement links TRBV2 to TRBJ1-5, with D possibly being TRBD1 (5 bases). The germline V and J ends were trimmed by 3 bases and 4 bases, with 10 bases remaining between them. Germline loops: CDR1 SNHLY, CDR2 FYNNEI. There are 14 residues in the CDR3. In nucleotides, the CDR3 is TGTGCCAGCAGTGACAGACAGCTTAATCAGCCCCAGCATTTT. It is translated as CASSDRQLNQPQHF.

The chain employs TRBV7-3 and TRBJ1-1; D remains ambiguous. This CDR3 region has 16 residues. Germline V CDR1 and CDR2: SGHTA, FQGTGA. V lost 2 bases, J lost 3 bases, and 16 bases lay in between. The CDR3 loop reads CASSLLGGSLDTEAFF. The CDR3 nucleotides read TGTGCCAGCAGCTTACTCGGCGGCTCTTTGGACACTGAAGCTTTCTTT.

This clone has just a few counts. The chain is built from TRBV3-1 (or the pseudogene TRBV3-2) and TRBJ2-5; 9 nucleotides align to TRBD2. V was pared by 6 bases and J by 3 bases, with 2 bases of the junction left unmatched. Per the germline V gene, CDR1 is LGHDT and CDR2 is YNNKEL (reference sequence). The length of the CDR3 is 13 residues. CDR3 amino acids: CASRGGGEETQYF. CDR3 in DNA: TGTGCCAGCAGAGGCGGGGGGGAAGAGACCCAGTACTTC.

The V call is TRBV21-1, the J call TRBJ1-3; the table's D call TRBD1 went unverified against the DNA. TRBV21-1 is recorded as a pseudogene. The CDR3 contains 19 residues. The CDR3 is CASSFPGQGRLLSGNTIYF. DNA of the CDR3: TGTGCCAGCAGCTTTCCCGGACAGGGTCGTCTCCTCTCTGGAAACACCATATATTTT.

The chain has TRBV7-9 and TRBJ2-2; D is undetermined. The V gene lost 5 bases and the J gene lost 0 bases, with 13 bases spanning the gap. Germline-derived CDR1 and CDR2 are SEHNR and FQNEAQ (reference sequence). The CDR3 loop spans 16 amino acids. The CDR3 reads CASSSQATPNTGELFF. The CDR3 DNA reads as TGTGCCAGCAGCAGTCAGGCGACCCCGAACACCGGGGAGCTGTTTTTT.

The chain has TRBV30 and TRBJ1-3; unclear D gene. V lost 2 bases to trimming and J lost 6 bases, with 5 bases between them. This CDR3 is built from 11 residues. Germline assignment: CDR1 GTSNPN and CDR2 SVGIG (reference sequence). The CDR3 DNA sequence: TGTGCCTGGAGTTTCGAAAACACCATATATTTT. Its translation is CAWSFENTIYF.

The rearrangement uses TRBV5-1 and TRBJ1-2, with D hard to call. Germline loops: CDR1 SGHRS, CDR2 YFSETQ. V gave up 7 bases and J gave up 8 bases, with 18 bases separating them. The CDR3 is made up of 13 amino acids. CDR3 sequence (DNA): TGCGCCAGCCGGTTAGTAGGTTCGCCGGGCTACACCTTC. It is translated as CASRLVGSPGYTF.

CDR3 loop: CAVQRGPGDYEQYF. CDR3 DNA: TGTGCCGTTCAGCGGGGTCCTGGAGACTACGAGCAGTACTTC. V and J are TRBV10-3 and TRBJ2-7, with 7 positions matching TRBD2. This CDR3 comprises 14 residues. Trimming cost V 11 bases and J 3 bases; bases outside gene matches: 13. Germline CDR1 reads ENHRY; CDR2 reads SYGVKD.

The chain carries TRBV6-4 and TRBJ2-7; 9 nucleotides match TRBD1. J gave up 7 bases and V 4 bases, and 5 bases lay outside the gene matches. In germline, CDR1 is MRHNA, CDR2 SNTAGT. This CDR3 contains 13 residues. Here the CDR3 reads CASSVNRGQEQYF. The DNA for the CDR3 is TGTGCCAGCAGTGTGAACAGGGGGCAGGAGCAGTACTTC.

The rearrangement links TRBV28 to TRBJ1-6, with D possibly being TRBD1 (5 bases). Looked up from germline, CDR1 is MDHEN and CDR2 is SYDVKM. Trimming removed 7 bases from V and 9 bases from J, with 19 bases in between. The CDR3 consists of 15 residues. The DNA of the CDR3 is TGTGCCAGCACTCCTGGGGGTGGGGCCGCTTCACCCCTCCACTTT. It specifies CASTPGGGAASPLHF.

The rearrangement links TRBV12-5 to TRBJ2-1; D remains ambiguous. The CDR3 runs 13 residues. Trimming pared 6 bases from V and 10 bases from J, leaving 16 bases between. Germline-derived CDR1 and CDR2 are LGHNT and FRNRAP. CDR3: CASGSNSRLEQFF. In nucleotides, the CDR3 is TGTGCTAGTGGCTCAAACTCTCGGTTAGAGCAGTTCTTC. Full variable domain (remainder filled in from reference TRBV12-5 and TRBJ2-1): DARVTQTPRHKVTEMGQEVTMRCQPILGHNTVFWYRQTMMQGLELLAYFRNRAPLDDSGMPKDRFSAEMPDATLATLKIQPSEPRDSAVYFCASGSNSRLEQFFGPGTRLTVL.

This clone was seen a handful of times. The DNA of the CDR3 is TGCGCCAGCAGCGCCAACCTGGGGACAGGGGGTGTTTATGGCTACACCTTC. The encoded protein is CASSANLGTGGVYGYTF. The rearrangement uses TRBV4-3 and TRBJ1-2; TRBD1 matches 11 bases. V was pared by 5 bases and J by 5 bases, with 13 bases of the junction left unmatched. The CDR3 runs 17 residues. CDR1 and CDR2 (germline): LGHNA, YSLEER.

The sample holds one count of this clone. The V and J genes are TRBV18 and TRBJ1-1; D might be TRBD1 (5 bases). V lost 0 bases, J lost 0 bases, and 14 bases lay in between. CDR1 KGHSH and CDR2 LQKENI come from the germline V gene. This CDR3 is built from 17 residues. The CDR3 loop reads CASSPPGTGRLNTEAFF. Written as DNA, the CDR3 is TGTGCCAGCTCACCACCGGGCACGGGGCGTCTGAACACTGAAGCTTTCTTT.

V gene TRBV7-9 combines with J gene TRBJ1-2; D not certain. CDR1 is SEHNR, CDR2 FQNEAQ, per germline (reference sequence). The CDR3 sequence is 12 residues long. Trimming shortened V by 5 bases and J by 0 bases, and 4 bases separated the two germline ends. CDR3 residues: CASSQANYGYTF. The CDR3 coding sequence is TGTGCCAGCAGCCAAGCTAACTATGGCTACACCTTC.

The chain carries TRBV15 and TRBJ2-5; no definite D call. CDR3 size: 14 residues. V shed 2 bases and J shed 1 base, with 8 bases lying between them. Germline V gives CDR1 LNHNV, CDR2 YYDKDF (reference sequence). Here the CDR3 reads CATSRPDPQETQYF. The CDR3 coding sequence is TGTGCCACCAGCAGACCCGACCCCCAAGAGACCCAGTACTTC.

The V gene is TRBV6-5, the J gene TRBJ2-3, with D unclear. V dropped 7 bases and J dropped 2 bases, with 16 bases sitting between them. CDR1 and CDR2 from the germline V gene are MNHEY and SVGAGI. The CDR3 spans 15 residues. Here the CDR3 reads CASNLLGPNTDTQYF. The CDR3 DNA is TGTGCCAGCAACCTCCTAGGGCCCAACACAGATACGCAGTATTTT.

This sequence joins TRBV7-2 and TRBJ1-5; D is possibly TRBD1 (6 bases). This CDR3 has 15 residues. Trimming removed 1 base from V and 7 bases from J, with 14 bases in between. CDR1 and CDR2 from the germline V gene are SGHTA and FQGNSA. CDR3 nucleotides: TGTGCCAGCAGCTTAGAGGGGGGGTCCTTGCAGCCCCAGCATTTT. Translating it yields CASSLEGGSLQPQHF.

The rearrangement joins TRBV5-6 to TRBJ2-3; D is perhaps TRBD2 (6 bases). V lost 0 bases, J lost 1 base, and 18 bases lay in between. There are 18 residues in the CDR3. Germline-derived CDR1 and CDR2 are SGHDT and YYEEEE. The CDR3 sequence is CASSLDAGMGFGTDTQYF. The CDR3 DNA reads as TGTGCCAGCAGCTTGGACGCGGGAATGGGGTTTGGCACAGATACGCAGTATTTT.

The chain combines TRBV7-3 with TRBJ1-1; TRBD1 is a possible D gene (6 bases). CDR1 is SGHTA, CDR2 FQGTGA, per germline. The CDR3 spans 14 residues. V lost 5 bases, J lost 4 bases, and 14 bases lay in between. CDR3 region: CASSAQGRVTEAFF. The CDR3 DNA reads as TGTGCCAGCAGCGCCCAGGGGAGGGTCACTGAAGCTTTCTTT.

V usage is TRBV2 and J usage is TRBJ2-5; the D gene is possibly TRBD2 (7 bases). There are 15 residues in the CDR3. Germline CDR1 and CDR2: SNHLY and FYNNEI. The V end lost 4 bases, the J end lost 1 base, and 13 bases lay between the germline ends. The CDR3 nucleotides read TGTGCCAGCAGTGGGGGGAGGGGGAGCCAAGAGACCCAGTACTTC. Its protein is CASSGGRGSQETQYF.

The chain employs TRBV25-1 and TRBJ1-1, with no clear D. V lost 7 bases, J lost 8 bases, and 14 bases lay in between. Germline V gene sequence: CDR1 MGHDK, CDR2 SYGVNS. The CDR3 has 12 amino acids. The CDR3 DNA follows: TGTGCCAGCACATACGGGGTTGGGGAAGCTTTCTTT. It codes for CASTYGVGEAFF. Combining the CDR3 with reference TRBV25-1 and TRBJ1-1 gives the whole variable domain EADIYQTPRYLVIGTGKKITLECSQTMGHDKMYWYQQDPGMELHLIHYSYGVNSTEKGDLSSESTVSRIRTEHFPLTLESARPSHTSQYLCASTYGVGEAFFGQGTRLTVV.

The gene calls are TRBV18 and TRBJ1-2; D is perhaps TRBD1 (6 bases). Germline V lookup: CDR1 KGHSH, CDR2 LQKENI. CDR3 length: 15 amino acids. V was pared by 6 bases and J by 4 bases, with 18 bases between. CDR3 coding DNA: TGTGCCAGCTCGGGTGAGGGGGGCGCGAGCTATGGCTACACCTTC. This gives the protein CASSGEGGASYGYTF.

This sequence joins TRBV18 and TRBJ2-1; D not resolved. The CDR3 length is 15 residues. The V gene lost 0 bases and the J gene lost 0 bases, with 6 bases spanning the gap. Germline CDR1 KGHSH, CDR2 LQKENI. The CDR3 nucleotides read TGTGCCAGCTCACCACCGATCGGCTCCTACAATGAGCAGTTCTTC. Translation gives CASSPPIGSYNEQFF. Filled out from reference TRBV18 and TRBJ2-1, the complete variable domain reads NAGVMQNPRHLVRRRGQEARLRCSPMKGHSHVYWYRQLPEEGLKFMVYLQKENIIDESGMPKERFSAEFPKEGPSILRIQQVVRGDSAAYFCASSPPIGSYNEQFFGPGTRLTVL.

This clone was seen a handful of times. CDR3 amino acids: CASSPGTFQFF. The CDR3 region has the DNA TGTGCCAGCAGCCCCGGGACTTTTCAGTTCTTC. V usage is TRBV6-5 and J usage is TRBJ2-1; tentatively, D is TRBD2 (6 bases). V shed 6 bases and J shed 13 bases, with 13 bases lying between them. The CDR3 length is 11 residues. Per germline, CDR1 MNHEY and CDR2 SVGAGI.

This clone was counted a single time. The chain links TRBV15 to TRBJ2-5; TRBD2 matches 8 bases. V gave up 1 base and J gave up 5 bases; unmatched junction bases: 6. The CDR3 extends over 15 amino acids. Germline assignment: CDR1 LNHNV and CDR2 YYDKDF (reference sequence). The CDR3 sequence is CATSRAAGGGETQYF. The CDR3 coding sequence is TGTGCCACCAGCAGAGCCGCGGGAGGAGGGGAGACCCAGTACTTC.